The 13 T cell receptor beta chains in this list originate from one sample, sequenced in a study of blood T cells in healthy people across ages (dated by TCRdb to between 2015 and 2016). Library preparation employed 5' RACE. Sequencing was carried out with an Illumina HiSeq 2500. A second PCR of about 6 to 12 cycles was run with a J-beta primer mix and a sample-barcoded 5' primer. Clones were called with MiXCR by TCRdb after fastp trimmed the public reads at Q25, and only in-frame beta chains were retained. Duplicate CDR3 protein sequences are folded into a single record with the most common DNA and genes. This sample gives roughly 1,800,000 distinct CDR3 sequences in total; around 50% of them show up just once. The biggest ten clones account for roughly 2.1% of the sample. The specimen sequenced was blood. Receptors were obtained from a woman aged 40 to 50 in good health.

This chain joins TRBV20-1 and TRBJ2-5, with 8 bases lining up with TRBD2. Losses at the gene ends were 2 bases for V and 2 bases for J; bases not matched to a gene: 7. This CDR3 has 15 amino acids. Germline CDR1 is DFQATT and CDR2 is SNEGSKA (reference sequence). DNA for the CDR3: TGCAGTGCTAGATCCCGGGGGGGGGGACAAGAGACCCAGTACTTC. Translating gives CSARSRGGGQETQYF.

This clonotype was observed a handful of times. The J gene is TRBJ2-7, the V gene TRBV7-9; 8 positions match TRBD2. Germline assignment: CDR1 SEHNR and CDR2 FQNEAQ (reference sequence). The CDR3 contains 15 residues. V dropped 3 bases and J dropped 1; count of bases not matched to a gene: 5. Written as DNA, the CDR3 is TGTGCCAGCAGCTTCGGTAGCGGGGTTTCCTACGAGCAGTACTTC. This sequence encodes CASSFGSGVSYEQYF.

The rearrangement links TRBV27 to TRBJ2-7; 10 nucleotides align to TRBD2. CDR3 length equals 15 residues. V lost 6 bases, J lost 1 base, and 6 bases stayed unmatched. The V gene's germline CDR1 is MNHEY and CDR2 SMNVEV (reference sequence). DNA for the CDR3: TGTGCCAGCAGGGCGAGCGGGGGGGATTCCTACGAGCAGTACTTC. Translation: CASRASGGDSYEQYF.

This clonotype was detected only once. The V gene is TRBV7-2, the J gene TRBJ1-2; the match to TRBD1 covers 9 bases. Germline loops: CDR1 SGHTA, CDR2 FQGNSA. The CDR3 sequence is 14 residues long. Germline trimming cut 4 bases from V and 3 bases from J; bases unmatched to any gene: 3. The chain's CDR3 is CASSYYRGHYGYTF. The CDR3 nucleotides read TGTGCCAGCAGCTACTACAGGGGGCACTATGGCTACACCTTC.

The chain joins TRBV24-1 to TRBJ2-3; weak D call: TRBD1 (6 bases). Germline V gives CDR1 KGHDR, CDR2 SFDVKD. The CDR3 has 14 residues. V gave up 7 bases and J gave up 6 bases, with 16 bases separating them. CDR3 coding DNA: TGTGCCACCAGGCCTGCAGGGGTGGGGGATACGCAGTATTTT. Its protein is CATRPAGVGDTQYF.

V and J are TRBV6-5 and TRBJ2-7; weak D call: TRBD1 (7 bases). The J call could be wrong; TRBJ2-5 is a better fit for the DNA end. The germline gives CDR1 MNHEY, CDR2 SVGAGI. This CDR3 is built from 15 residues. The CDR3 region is CASSDPGGLGETQYF. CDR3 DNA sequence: TGTGCCAGCAGCGACCCAGGGGGGTTGGGGGAGACCCAGTACTTC.

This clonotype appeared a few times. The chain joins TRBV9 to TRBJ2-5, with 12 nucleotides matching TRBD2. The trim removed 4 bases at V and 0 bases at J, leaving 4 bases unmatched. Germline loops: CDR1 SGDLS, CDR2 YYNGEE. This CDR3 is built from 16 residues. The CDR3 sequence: CASSPTSGGHQETQYF. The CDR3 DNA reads TGTGCCAGCAGCCCGACTAGCGGGGGCCACCAAGAGACCCAGTACTTC.

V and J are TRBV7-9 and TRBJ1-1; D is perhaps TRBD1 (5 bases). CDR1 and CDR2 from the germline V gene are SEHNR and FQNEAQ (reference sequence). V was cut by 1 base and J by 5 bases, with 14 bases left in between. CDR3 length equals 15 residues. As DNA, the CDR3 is TGTGCCAGCAGCTTAGTTGATGGCAAGGGGACTGAAGCTTTCTTT. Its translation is CASSLVDGKGTEAFF.

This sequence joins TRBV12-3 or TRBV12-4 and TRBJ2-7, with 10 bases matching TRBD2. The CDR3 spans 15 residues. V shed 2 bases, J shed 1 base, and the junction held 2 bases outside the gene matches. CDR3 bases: TGTGCCAGCAGTTTAAGCGGGGGGGCATCCTACGAGCAGTACTTC. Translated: CASSLSGGASYEQYF.

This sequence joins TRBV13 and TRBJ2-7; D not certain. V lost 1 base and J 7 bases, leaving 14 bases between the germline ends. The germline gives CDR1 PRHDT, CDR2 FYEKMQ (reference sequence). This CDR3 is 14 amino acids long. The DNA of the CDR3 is TGTGCCAGCAGCTTAGCGCCCGGATCGGTGGAGCAGTACTTC. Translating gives CASSLAPGSVEQYF.

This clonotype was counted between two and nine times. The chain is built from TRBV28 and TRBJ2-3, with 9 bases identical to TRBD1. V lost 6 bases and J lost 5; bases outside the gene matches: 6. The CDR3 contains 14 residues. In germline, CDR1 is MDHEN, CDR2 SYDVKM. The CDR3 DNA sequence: TGTGCCAGCAGCGGACAGGGGTGGCGAGATACGCAGTATTTT. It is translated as CASSGQGWRDTQYF.

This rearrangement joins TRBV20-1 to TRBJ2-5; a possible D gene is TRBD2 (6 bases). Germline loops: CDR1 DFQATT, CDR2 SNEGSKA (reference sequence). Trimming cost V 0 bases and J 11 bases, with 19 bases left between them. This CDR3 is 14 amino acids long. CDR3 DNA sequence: TGCAGTGCTAGAGATCCGGGGGATACGGGGGAGCAGTACTTC. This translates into CSARDPGDTGEQYF.

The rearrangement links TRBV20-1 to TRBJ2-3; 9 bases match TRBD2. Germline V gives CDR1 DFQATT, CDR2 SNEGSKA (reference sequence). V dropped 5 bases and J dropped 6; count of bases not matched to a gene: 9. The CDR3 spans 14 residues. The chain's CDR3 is CSAPPAGGGDTQYF. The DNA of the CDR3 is TGCAGTGCTCCCCCAGCGGGGGGCGGGGATACGCAGTATTTT.